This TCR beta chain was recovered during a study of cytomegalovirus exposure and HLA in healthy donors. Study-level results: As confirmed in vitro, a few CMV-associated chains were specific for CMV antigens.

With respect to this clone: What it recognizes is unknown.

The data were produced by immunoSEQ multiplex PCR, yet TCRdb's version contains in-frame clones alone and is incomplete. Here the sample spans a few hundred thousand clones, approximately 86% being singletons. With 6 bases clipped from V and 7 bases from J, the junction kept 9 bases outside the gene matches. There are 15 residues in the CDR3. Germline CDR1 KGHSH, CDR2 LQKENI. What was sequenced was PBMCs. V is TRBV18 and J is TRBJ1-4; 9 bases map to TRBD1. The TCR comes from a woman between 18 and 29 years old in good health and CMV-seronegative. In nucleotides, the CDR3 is TGTGCCAGCTCTCCGGAACAGGGGGCGCTTGAAAAACTGTTTTTT. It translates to CASSPEQGALEKLFF. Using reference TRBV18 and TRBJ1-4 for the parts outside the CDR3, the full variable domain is NAGVMQNPRHLVRRRGQEARLRCSPMKGHSHVYWYRQLPEEGLKFMVYLQKENIIDESGMPKERFSAEFPKEGPSILRIQQVVRGDSAAYFCASSPEQGALEKLFFGSGTQLSVL.